This T cell receptor (beta chain) was identified during a study of cytomegalovirus exposure and HLA in healthy donors. Study-level points and caveats: It was taken for granted in presence/absence analyses that sequencing depth across donors was roughly uniform. Later on, an analysis tied around 17,000 TCR beta sequences to HLA alleles at 0.05 false discovery rate. Some public TCRs appeared in many individuals, while most sequences were rare.

Turning to this clone: Its cognate antigen is unknown.

The primer mix had 60 Vbeta and 13 Jbeta primers. Data came from immunoSEQ multiplex PCR; TCRdb stores just in-frame clones and leaves some out. The table lists a few hundred thousand clones, around 73% of them singletons, with less than 3% in the top ten. This sequence was found in a woman aged 25 to 39 in good health and CMV-seronegative. Sequences were obtained from PBMCs.

The CDR3 is CASSSTGEGDGYTF. CDR3 nucleotides: TGTGCCAGCAGCTCGACAGGGGAAGGCGATGGCTACACCTTC. The V call is TRBV7-9, the J call TRBJ1-2; 8 bases agree with TRBD1. The germline CDR1 and CDR2 sequences are SEHNR and FQNEAQ (reference sequence). This CDR3 region has 14 residues. J gave up 6 bases and V 4 bases, and 7 bases lay outside the gene matches.